The present T cell receptor beta chain was sequenced within a study of blood T cell repertoires in COVID-19. Whole-study context: The United States, Italy and Spain provided the acute and convalescent COVID-19 samples. The analysed material was cDNA or gDNA that came from T cells, B-cell-depleted T cells, or PBMCs.

The CDR3 consists of 12 residues. Germline lookup yields CDR1 WSHSY and CDR2 SAAADI. Trimming removed 0 bases from V and 9 bases from J, with 6 bases in between. In the original workflow: Amplification of reference gene primers provided the estimated nucleated cell counts. The table came from immunoSEQ multiplex PCR; TCRdb's copy has only in-frame clones and leaves some out. V, J and clone size are taken as reported in that table, and D and trimming were inferred from the DNA itself. The sample has around 300,000 clones; around nine tenths are singletons. The chain employs TRBV10-2 and TRBJ1-5, with TRBD1 as a possible D gene (5 bases). The sequence derives from a man between 45 and 60 years old with acute or convalescent COVID-19. The sample taken for sequencing was peripheral blood. The CDR3 region is CASSESRGPQHF. The CDR3 nucleotides read TGCGCCAGCAGTGAGTCAAGGGGGCCCCAGCATTTT.